Presented here are 30 T cell receptor beta chains from one specimen sequenced in a study of control samples from healthy donors and cancer patients (dated by TCRdb to the early 2020s). To prepare the library, the immunoSEQ multiplex PCR assay was applied. TCRdb holds this immuneACCESS table with in-frame rearrangements only. Some clones are missing; in checked studies, unresolved V genes explain under half, and the rest has no known cause. The sample table holds 55,000 to 80,000 clones, of which approximately 89% were seen once. 5% to 7% of the sample is held by the ten biggest clonotypes. What was sequenced was PBMCs. The receptors come from a man between 60 and 75 years old with colorectal cancer.

V and J are TRBV19 and TRBJ2-3; the D is unclear. The V end lost 7 bases, the J end lost 4 bases, and 12 bases lay between the germline ends. CDR1 and CDR2 from the germline V gene are LNHDA and SQIVND (reference sequence). CDR3 length: 13 amino acids. The CDR3 loop reads CASKGFSADTQYF. The CDR3 coding sequence is TGTGCCAGTAAAGGGTTTTCGGCAGATACGCAGTATTTT. Variable domain in full (rest from reference TRBV19 and TRBJ2-3): DGGITQSPKYLFRKEGQNVTLSCEQNLNHDAMYWYRQDPGQGLRLIYYSQIVNDFQKGDIAEGYSVSREKKESFPLTVTSAQKNPTAFYLCASKGFSADTQYFGPGTRLTVL.

V gene TRBV10-2 combines with J gene TRBJ2-7; D remains ambiguous. Looked up from germline, CDR1 is WSHSY and CDR2 is SAAADI. The length of the CDR3 is 12 residues. V was cut by 3 bases and J by 3 bases, with 6 bases left in between. This chain's CDR3 is CASSDGFYEQYF. The CDR3 DNA follows: TGCGCCAGCAGTGATGGTTTCTACGAGCAGTACTTC.

The table lists this clone with a few counts. The V call is TRBV6-5, the J call TRBJ2-7; 7 bases line up with TRBD1. The CDR3 covers 14 residues. Per germline, CDR1 MNHEY and CDR2 SVGAGI. V lost 6 bases and J lost 0; bases outside the gene matches: 5. The DNA for the CDR3 is TGTGCCAGCAGCAAACAGGGGTTCTCCTACGAGCAGTACTTC. The encoded protein is CASSKQGFSYEQYF.

This sequence joins TRBV9 and TRBJ2-7, with 8 bases matching TRBD2. CDR1 is SGDLS and CDR2 is YYNGEE in the germline V gene. This CDR3 spans 14 amino acids. V shed 3 bases, J shed 2 bases, and the junction held 4 bases outside the gene matches. The CDR3 reads CASSAGAGAYEQYF. CDR3 sequence (DNA): TGTGCCAGCAGCGCCGGAGCGGGGGCCTACGAGCAGTACTTC.

With respect to this clone: A junction end diverges from the germline sequence, so it may reflect a read error. This sequence joins TRBV6-5 and TRBJ2-7, with TRBD2 as a possible D gene (5 bases). The CDR3 is 13 residues long. CDR1 and CDR2 from the germline V gene are MNHEY and SVGAGI. DNA for the CDR3: TGTGCCAGCAGTTATGGGGTCAGGACTCCGTTAGACTTC. Its protein product is CASSYGVRTPLDF.

The chain combines TRBV2 with TRBJ1-4; possibly TRBD1 for D (6 bases). This CDR3 is 16 amino acids long. CDR1 is SNHLY, CDR2 FYNNEI, per germline. V was trimmed by 7 bases and J by 8 bases, leaving 23 bases between them. The CDR3 spells CASTTNGGGLGEKLFF. CDR3 coding DNA: TGTGCCAGCACAACCAACGGTGGGGGCTTGGGGGAAAAACTGTTTTTT.

The V and J genes are TRBV28 and TRBJ1-1, with TRBD1 identical over 7 bases. Trimming cost V 4 bases and J 1 base; bases outside gene matches: 9. This CDR3 region has 16 residues. Germline V gene sequence: CDR1 MDHEN, CDR2 SYDVKM. The CDR3 nucleotides are TGTGCCAGCAGTTCCGGGACAGCCCCCGGGAACACTGAAGCTTTCTTT. Translation: CASSSGTAPGNTEAFF. The full variable domain, rest sourced from reference TRBV28 and TRBJ1-1, is DVKVTQSSRYLVKRTGEKVFLECVQDMDHENMFWYRQDPGLGLRLIYFSYDVKMKEKGDIPEGYSVSREKKERFSLILESASTNQTSMYLCASSSGTAPGNTEAFFGQGTRLTVV.

This clone has just one count. The chain carries TRBV9 and TRBJ2-7; 7 bases match TRBD1. CDR1 and CDR2 (germline): SGDLS, YYNGEE. This CDR3 has 15 amino acids. With V trimmed by 2 bases and J by 2 bases, 7 bases remained unmatched. The CDR3 here is CASSVAGTAAYEQYF. For the CDR3, the DNA is TGTGCCAGCAGCGTCGCCGGGACAGCAGCCTACGAGCAGTACTTC.

V usage is TRBV6-5 and J usage is TRBJ2-5, with no clear D. The V gene's germline CDR1 is MNHEY and CDR2 SVGAGI. The CDR3 covers 15 residues. V shed 0 bases and J shed 1 base, with 9 bases lying between them. The CDR3 DNA follows: TGTGCCAGCAGTTACTCAGGGAACTTCCAAGAGACCCAGTACTTC. Translating it yields CASSYSGNFQETQYF.

This chain links TRBV9 with TRBJ2-3; D assignment may be TRBD1 or TRBD2 (6 bases each). V lost 4 bases, J lost 5 bases, and 14 bases lay in between. Germline V gene sequence: CDR1 SGDLS, CDR2 YYNGEE. The CDR3 extends over 14 amino acids. The CDR3: CASSTPRGVDTQYF. In DNA, the CDR3 is TGTGCCAGCAGCACCCCGAGGGGGGTAGATACGCAGTATTTT. The full variable domain, completed using reference TRBV9 and TRBJ2-3, is DSGVTQTPKHLITATGQRVTLRCSPRSGDLSVYWYQQSLDQGLQFLIQYYNGEERAKGNILERFSAQQFPDLHSELNLSSLELGDSALYFCASSTPRGVDTQYFGPGTRLTVL.

The gene calls are TRBV30 and TRBJ2-1; D is undetermined. This CDR3 is 12 amino acids long. The V and J ends lost 3 bases and 6 bases respectively, with 9 bases between them. Germline CDR1 GTSNPN, CDR2 SVGIG (reference sequence). The DNA for the CDR3 is TGTGCCTGGAGCAGATCGGGCAATGAGCAGTTCTTC. This sequence encodes CAWSRSGNEQFF.

The chain couples TRBV11-2 to TRBJ2-3; D remains unclear. Germline V gene data show CDR1 as SGHAT and CDR2 as FQNNGV. V lost 4 bases to trimming and J lost 5 bases, with 4 bases between them. CDR3 length equals 11 residues. The CDR3 nucleotides are TGTGCCAGCAGCTGGGGAGATACGCAGTATTTT. The encoded protein is CASSWGDTQYF.

V and J are TRBV29-1 and TRBJ1-2; maybe TRBD1 (6 bases). CDR3 length equals 12 residues. Trimming shortened V by 3 bases and J by 3 bases, and 8 bases separated the two germline ends. CDR1 is SQVTM and CDR2 is ANQGSEA in the germline V gene. CDR3 in DNA: TGCAGCGTTGAGGACAGCCACTATGGCTACACCTTC. Translating gives CSVEDSHYGYTF.

The rearrangement uses TRBV10-3 and TRBJ1-6, with D unresolved. This CDR3 spans 14 amino acids. Trimming left V 7 bases short and J 6 bases short, with 13 bases between. CDR1 is ENHRY and CDR2 is SYGVKD in the germline V gene. CDR3: CAIKDFTANSPLHF. For the CDR3, the DNA is TGTGCCATCAAAGACTTTACGGCTAATTCACCCCTCCACTTT.

This chain uses TRBV7-3 with TRBJ2-2, with D perhaps TRBD2 (6 bases). Germline loops: CDR1 SGHTA, CDR2 FQGTGA. Between the trimmed V and J ends, which lost 2 bases and 4 bases, there was a span of 11 bases. The CDR3 loop spans 15 amino acids. The CDR3 sequence is CASSLAGQLTGELFF. CDR3 sequence (DNA): TGTGCCAGCAGCTTAGCGGGGCAACTCACCGGGGAGCTGTTTTTT.

This chain uses TRBV6-2 or TRBV6-3 with TRBJ1-4; 9 positions agree with TRBD1. This CDR3 has 15 residues. Germline CDR1 MNHEY, CDR2 SVGEGT. The trim removed 0 bases at V and 8 bases at J, leaving 4 bases unmatched. The CDR3 sequence: CASSYSGTGREKLFF. The CDR3 DNA reads as TGTGCCAGCAGTTACTCGGGGACAGGGAGGGAAAAACTGTTTTTT.

This rearrangement joins TRBV11-2 to TRBJ1-2, with 8 bases lining up with TRBD1. The length of the CDR3 is 14 residues. The germline V gene has CDR1 SGHAT and CDR2 FQNNGV. J lost 8 bases, V lost 2 bases, and 7 bases had no gene match. CDR3 nucleotides: TGTGCCAGCAGCTTATCCCAGGGGGCGGGAGGCTACACCTTC. Its protein product is CASSLSQGAGGYTF.

The chain combines TRBV6-1 with TRBJ1-4, with 7 bases that match TRBD1. This CDR3 has 14 residues. V shed 3 bases, J shed 8 bases, and the junction held 6 bases outside the gene matches. Germline V gene lookup returns CDR1 MNHNS and CDR2 SASEGT. This CDR3 is CASSDPGGDEKLFF. The CDR3 region has the DNA TGTGCCAGCAGTGACCCAGGGGGGGACGAAAAACTGTTTTTT.

This clone was observed once. CDR3 loop: CSVVTVDTYEQYF. The CDR3 DNA follows: TGCAGCGTTGTGACAGTTGATACCTACGAGCAGTACTTC. The J gene is TRBJ2-7, the V gene TRBV29-1, with D tentatively TRBD1 (5 bases). Germline V gene sequence: CDR1 SQVTM, CDR2 ANQGSEA. V lost 4 bases and J 2 bases, leaving 12 bases between the germline ends. The CDR3 is 13 amino acids.

The CDR3 here is CASSSTGYSGNTIYF. CDR3 DNA sequence: TGTGCCAGCAGTTCCACGGGTTACTCTGGAAACACCATATATTTT. The V gene is TRBV28, the J gene TRBJ1-3; D call uncertain. Per germline, CDR1 MDHEN and CDR2 SYDVKM. V was clipped by 4 bases and J by 0 bases, with 10 bases between them. The CDR3 loop spans 15 amino acids.

The CDR3 protein is CASSPQTSGGAGANVLTF. The DNA for the CDR3 is TGTGCCAGCAGCCCGCAGACTAGCGGGGGGGCCGGGGCCAACGTCCTGACTTTC. The chain joins TRBV7-2 to TRBJ2-6; 14 nucleotides line up with TRBD2. The CDR3 covers 18 residues. The trim removed 5 bases at V and 4 bases at J, leaving 7 bases unmatched. Germline lookup yields CDR1 SGHTA and CDR2 FQGNSA.

The chain employs TRBV13 and TRBJ2-7; D is possibly TRBD1 or TRBD2 (6 bases each). Trimming took off 4 bases at V and 5 bases at J, with 15 bases between the two ends. Per germline, CDR1 PRHDT and CDR2 FYEKMQ (reference sequence). The CDR3 covers 14 residues. The CDR3 region has the DNA TGTGCCAGCAGCTACGGCCAGGGGAGGAACGAGCAGTACTTC. As protein: CASSYGQGRNEQYF. The full variable domain, rest sourced from reference TRBV13 and TRBJ2-7, is AAGVIQSPRHLIKEKRETATLKCYPIPRHDTVYWYQQGPGQDPQFLISFYEKMQSDKGSIPDRFSAQQFSDYHSELNMSSLELGDSALYFCASSYGQGRNEQYFGPGTRLTVT.

This clone has only one observation. The chain couples TRBV5-8 to TRBJ1-2; TRBD1 agrees at 7 bases. The V segment lost 4 bases and the J segment 1 base; nucleotides outside the gene matches: 7. The CDR3 loop spans 15 amino acids. Germline CDR1 SGHTS, CDR2 YDEGEE. The CDR3 loop is CASSPGTVRNYGYTF. The CDR3 DNA reads TGTGCCAGCAGCCCGGGGACAGTGCGTAACTATGGCTACACCTTC.

The sample holds a few counts of this clone. The J gene is TRBJ1-5, the V gene TRBV2; D ambiguous. Germline CDR1 SNHLY, CDR2 FYNNEI. The CDR3 runs to 12 residues. V was shortened by 2 bases and J by 6 bases, with 5 bases between the two germline ends. CDR3: CASSERSQPQHF. CDR3 bases: TGTGCCAGCAGTGAACGGTCTCAGCCCCAGCATTTT.

The chain has TRBV7-8 and TRBJ2-1; possible D gene TRBD2, 5 bases. V shed 2 bases and J shed 4 bases, with 15 bases lying between them. The CDR3 has 16 residues. Germline V gene lookup returns CDR1 SGHVS and CDR2 FQNEAQ. This CDR3 reads CASSLLIQRSYNEQFF. The CDR3 DNA reads TGTGCCAGCAGCTTATTGATACAGCGGTCTTACAATGAGCAGTTCTTC.

A remark on this clone: The junction does not match germline at one end; this may be a read error. J is TRBJ2-5 and V is TRBV5-1, with no clear D. CDR1 is SGHRS, CDR2 YFSETQ, per germline. CDR3 size: 12 residues. The CDR3 protein is CASSERQGTQYF. In nucleotides, the CDR3 is TGCGCCAGCAGCGAGCGACAAGGGACCCAGTACTTC.

The V call is TRBV9, the J call TRBJ2-7; 9 nucleotides line up with TRBD1. Germline V gene data show CDR1 as SGDLS and CDR2 as YYNGEE. The CDR3 runs to 15 residues. V was pared by 2 bases and J by 2 bases, with 5 bases of the junction left unmatched. CDR3 amino acids: CASSVGQGKTYEQYF. The CDR3 nucleotides read TGTGCCAGCAGCGTTGGACAGGGGAAGACCTACGAGCAGTACTTC.

The V call is TRBV4-1, the J call TRBJ1-2; TRBD1 is a possible D gene (5 bases). CDR3 size: 14 residues. V lost 3 bases to trimming and J lost 8 bases, with 16 bases between them. CDR1 and CDR2 from the germline V gene are MGHRA and YSYEKL. The CDR3 DNA follows: TGCGCCAGCAGCCACACATACGGGGGTGAAGGCTACACCTTC. Residues: CASSHTYGGEGYTF.

V usage is TRBV5-1 and J usage is TRBJ2-1; 7 bases are shared with TRBD1. Germline trimming cut 2 bases from V and 7 bases from J; bases unmatched to any gene: 9. Per the germline V gene, CDR1 is SGHRS and CDR2 is YFSETQ. This CDR3 has 15 amino acids. The CDR3 reads CASSFATGIVNEQFF. In nucleotides, the CDR3 is TGCGCCAGCAGCTTTGCGACAGGGATTGTTAATGAGCAGTTCTTC. Complete variable domain (other parts from reference TRBV5-1 and TRBJ2-1): KAGVTQTPRYLIKTRGQQVTLSCSPISGHRSVSWYQQTPGQGLQFLFEYFSETQRNKGNFPGRFSGRQFSNSRSEMNVSTLELGDSALYLCASSFATGIVNEQFFGPGTRLTVL.

J is TRBJ2-7 and V is TRBV30, with D possibly called TRBD1 or TRBD2 (5 bases each). The CDR3 covers 14 residues. The V end lost 0 bases, the J end lost 2 bases, and 11 bases lay between the germline ends. Germline CDR1 is GTSNPN and CDR2 is SVGIG (reference sequence). CDR3 region: CAWSVLGPTYEQYF. CDR3 coding DNA: TGTGCCTGGAGTGTCCTGGGACCGACCTACGAGCAGTACTTC.